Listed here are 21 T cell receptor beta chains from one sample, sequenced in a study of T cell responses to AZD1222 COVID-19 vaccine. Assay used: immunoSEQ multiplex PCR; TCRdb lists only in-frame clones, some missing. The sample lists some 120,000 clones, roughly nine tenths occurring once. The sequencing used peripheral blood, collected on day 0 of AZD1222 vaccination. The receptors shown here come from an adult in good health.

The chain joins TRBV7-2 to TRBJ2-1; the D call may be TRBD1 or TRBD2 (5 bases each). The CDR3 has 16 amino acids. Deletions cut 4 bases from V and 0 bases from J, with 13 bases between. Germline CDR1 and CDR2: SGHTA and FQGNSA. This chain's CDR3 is CASSSLGTNSYNEQFF. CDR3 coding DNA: TGTGCCAGCAGCTCGCTCGGGACGAACTCCTACAATGAGCAGTTCTTC. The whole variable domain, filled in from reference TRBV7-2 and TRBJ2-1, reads GAGVSQSPSNKVTEKGKDVELRCDPISGHTALYWYRQSLGQGLEFLIYFQGNSAPDKSGLPSDRFSAERTGGSVSTLTIQRTQQEDSAVYLCASSSLGTNSYNEQFFGPGTRLTVL.

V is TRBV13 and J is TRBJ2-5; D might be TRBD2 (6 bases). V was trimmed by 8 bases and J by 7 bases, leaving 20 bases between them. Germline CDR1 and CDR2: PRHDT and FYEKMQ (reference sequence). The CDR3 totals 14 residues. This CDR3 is CASGLEGPGGTQYF. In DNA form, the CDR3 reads TGTGCCAGCGGACTGGAGGGCCCCGGGGGGACCCAGTACTTC.

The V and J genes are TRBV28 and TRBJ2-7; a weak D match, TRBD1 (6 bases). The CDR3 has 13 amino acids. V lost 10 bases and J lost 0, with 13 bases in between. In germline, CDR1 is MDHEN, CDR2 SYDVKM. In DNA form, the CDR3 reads TGTGCCACGCACGGACAGTCCTCCTACGAGCAGTACTTC. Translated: CATHGQSSYEQYF.

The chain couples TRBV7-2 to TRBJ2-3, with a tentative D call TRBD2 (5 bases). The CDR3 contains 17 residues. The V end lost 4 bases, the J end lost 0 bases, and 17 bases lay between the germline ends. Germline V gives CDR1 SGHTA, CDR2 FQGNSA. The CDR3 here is CASSSLGVYSSTDTQYF. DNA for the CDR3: TGTGCCAGCAGCTCCCTCGGGGTCTACTCTAGCACAGATACGCAGTATTTT.

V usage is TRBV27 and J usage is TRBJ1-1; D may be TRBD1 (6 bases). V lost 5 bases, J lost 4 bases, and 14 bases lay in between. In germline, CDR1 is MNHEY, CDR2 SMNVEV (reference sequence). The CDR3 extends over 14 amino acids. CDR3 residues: CASSPKGGTTEAFF. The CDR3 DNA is TGTGCCAGCAGTCCCAAGGGGGGTACCACTGAAGCTTTCTTT.

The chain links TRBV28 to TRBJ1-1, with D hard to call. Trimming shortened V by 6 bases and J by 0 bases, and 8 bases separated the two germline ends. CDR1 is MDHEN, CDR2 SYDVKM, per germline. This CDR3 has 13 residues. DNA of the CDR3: TGTGCCAGCAGGGTCGGAATGAACACTGAAGCTTTCTTT. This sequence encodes CASRVGMNTEAFF.

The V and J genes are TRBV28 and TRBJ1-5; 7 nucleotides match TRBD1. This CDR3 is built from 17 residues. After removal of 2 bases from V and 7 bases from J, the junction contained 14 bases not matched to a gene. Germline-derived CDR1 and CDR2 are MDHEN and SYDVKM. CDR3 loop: CASSLPRTGHSGQPQHF. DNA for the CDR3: TGTGCCAGCAGTTTACCCCGGACAGGACATTCAGGGCAGCCCCAGCATTTT.

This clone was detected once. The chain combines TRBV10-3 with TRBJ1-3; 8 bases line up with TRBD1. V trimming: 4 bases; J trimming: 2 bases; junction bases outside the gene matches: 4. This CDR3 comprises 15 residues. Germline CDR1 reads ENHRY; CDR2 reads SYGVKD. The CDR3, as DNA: TGTGCCATCAGTGCCCAGGACAGGGCTGGAAACACCATATATTTT. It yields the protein CAISAQDRAGNTIYF.

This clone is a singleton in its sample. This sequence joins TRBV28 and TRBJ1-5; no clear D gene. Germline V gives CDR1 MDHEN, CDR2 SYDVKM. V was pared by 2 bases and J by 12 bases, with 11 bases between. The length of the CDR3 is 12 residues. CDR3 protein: CASSLTPALQHF. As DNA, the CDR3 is TGTGCCAGCAGTTTAACCCCGGCTCTCCAGCATTTT.

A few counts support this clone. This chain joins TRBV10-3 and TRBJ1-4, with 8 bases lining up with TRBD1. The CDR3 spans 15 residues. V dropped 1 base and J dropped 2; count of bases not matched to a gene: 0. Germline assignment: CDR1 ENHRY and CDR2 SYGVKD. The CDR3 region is CAISEWTGTNEKLFF. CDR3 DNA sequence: TGTGCCATCAGTGAGTGGACAGGGACTAATGAAAAACTGTTTTTT.

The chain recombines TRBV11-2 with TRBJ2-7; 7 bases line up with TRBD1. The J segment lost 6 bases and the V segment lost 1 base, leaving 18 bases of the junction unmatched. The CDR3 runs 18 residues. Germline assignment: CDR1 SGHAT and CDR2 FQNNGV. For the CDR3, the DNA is TGTGCCAGCAGCTTAGGGATTTGGATAGGACAGGCGGAACGCGAGCAGTACTTC. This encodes CASSLGIWIGQAEREQYF.

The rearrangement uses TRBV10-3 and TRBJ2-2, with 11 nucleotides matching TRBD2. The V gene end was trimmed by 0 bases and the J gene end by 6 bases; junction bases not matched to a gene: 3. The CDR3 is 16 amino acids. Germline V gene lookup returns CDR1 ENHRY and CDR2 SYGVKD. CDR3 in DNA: TGTGCCATCAGTGAGTCGTCTAGCGGGGGGTCCGGGGAGCTGTTTTTT. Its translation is CAISESSSGGSGELFF.

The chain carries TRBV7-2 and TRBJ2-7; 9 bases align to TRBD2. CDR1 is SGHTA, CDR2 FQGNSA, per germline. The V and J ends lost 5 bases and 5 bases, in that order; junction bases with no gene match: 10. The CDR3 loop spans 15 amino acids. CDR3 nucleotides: TGTGCCAGCAGCCCCGGAGCGGGGGGCCCCGACGAGCAGTACTTC. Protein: CASSPGAGGPDEQYF.

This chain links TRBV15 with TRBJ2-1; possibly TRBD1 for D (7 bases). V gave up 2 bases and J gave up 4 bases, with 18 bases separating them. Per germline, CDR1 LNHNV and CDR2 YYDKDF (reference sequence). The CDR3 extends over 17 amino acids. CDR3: CATSRPSRAGGYNEQFF. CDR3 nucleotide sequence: TGTGCCACCAGCAGACCCAGTAGGGCAGGGGGGTACAATGAGCAGTTCTTC.

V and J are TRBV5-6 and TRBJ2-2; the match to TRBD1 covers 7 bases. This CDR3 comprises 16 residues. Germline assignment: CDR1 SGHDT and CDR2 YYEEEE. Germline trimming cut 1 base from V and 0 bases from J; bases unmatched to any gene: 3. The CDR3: CASSLWGTANTGELFF. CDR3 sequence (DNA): TGTGCCAGCAGCTTGTGGGGGACAGCGAACACCGGGGAGCTGTTTTTT.

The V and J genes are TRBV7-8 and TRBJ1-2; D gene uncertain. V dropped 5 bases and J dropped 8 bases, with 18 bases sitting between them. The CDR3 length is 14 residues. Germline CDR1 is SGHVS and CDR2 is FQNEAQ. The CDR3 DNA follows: TGTGCCAGCAGCCCAATCGGCGAGACGGTAGGCTACACCTTC. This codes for CASSPIGETVGYTF. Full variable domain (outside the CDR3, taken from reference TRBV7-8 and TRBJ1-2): GAGVSQSPRYKVAKRGQDVALRCDPISGHVSLFWYQQALGQGPEFLTYFQNEAQLDKSGLPSDRFFAERPEGSVSTLKIQRTQQEDSAVYLCASSPIGETVGYTFGSGTRLTVV.

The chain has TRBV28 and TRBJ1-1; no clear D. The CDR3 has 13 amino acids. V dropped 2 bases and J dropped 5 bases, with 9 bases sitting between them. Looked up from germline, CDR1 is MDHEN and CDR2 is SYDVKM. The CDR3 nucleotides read TGTGCCAGCAGTTTAGTAGCGCGAACTGAAGCTTTCTTT. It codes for CASSLVARTEAFF. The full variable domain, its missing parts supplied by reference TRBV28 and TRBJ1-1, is DVKVTQSSRYLVKRTGEKVFLECVQDMDHENMFWYRQDPGLGLRLIYFSYDVKMKEKGDIPEGYSVSREKKERFSLILESASTNQTSMYLCASSLVARTEAFFGQGTRLTVV.

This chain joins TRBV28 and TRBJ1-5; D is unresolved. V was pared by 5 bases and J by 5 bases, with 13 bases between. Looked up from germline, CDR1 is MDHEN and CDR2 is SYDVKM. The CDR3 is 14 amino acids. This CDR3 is CASSERRVDQPQHF. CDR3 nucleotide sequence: TGTGCCAGCAGTGAAAGAAGAGTGGATCAGCCCCAGCATTTT.

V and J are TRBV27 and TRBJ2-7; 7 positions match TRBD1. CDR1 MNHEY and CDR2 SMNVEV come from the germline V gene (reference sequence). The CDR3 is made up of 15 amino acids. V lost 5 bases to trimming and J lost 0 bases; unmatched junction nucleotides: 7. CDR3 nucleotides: TGTGCCAGCAGTGGGACAGACCTCCTCTCCTACGAGCAGTACTTC. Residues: CASSGTDLLSYEQYF.

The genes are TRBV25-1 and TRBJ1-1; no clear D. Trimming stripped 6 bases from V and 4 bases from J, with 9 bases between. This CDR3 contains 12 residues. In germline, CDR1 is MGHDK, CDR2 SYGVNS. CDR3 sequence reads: CASSAWRTEAFF. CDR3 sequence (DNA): TGTGCCAGCAGCGCGTGGCGCACTGAAGCTTTCTTT.

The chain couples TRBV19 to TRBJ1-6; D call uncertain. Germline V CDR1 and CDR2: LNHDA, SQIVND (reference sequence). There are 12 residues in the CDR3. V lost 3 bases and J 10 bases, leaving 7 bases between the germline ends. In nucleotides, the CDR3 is TGTGCCAGTAGTATTGCTACATCACCCCTCCACTTT. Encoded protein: CASSIATSPLHF. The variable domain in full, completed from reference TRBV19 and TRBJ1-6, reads DGGITQSPKYLFRKEGQNVTLSCEQNLNHDAMYWYRQDPGQGLRLIYYSQIVNDFQKGDIAEGYSVSREKKESFPLTVTSAQKNPTAFYLCASSIATSPLHFGNGTRLTVT.